A single sample is the source of the 15 T cell receptor beta chains below, sequenced in a study of cytomegalovirus exposure and HLA in healthy donors. The PCR used 60 Vbeta and 13 Jbeta primers. Measured with immunoSEQ multiplex PCR; TCRdb has only the in-frame clones, and not every one. Among roughly 140,000 clones, 78% were seen once, and the ten largest hold approximately 2.9%. Material: PBMCs. The receptor set was obtained from a man between 35 and 55 years old in good health and CMV-seropositive.

The V gene is TRBV7-3, the J gene TRBJ2-1; 9 bases align to TRBD2. The germline V gene has CDR1 SGHTA and CDR2 FQGTGA. Trimming removed 4 bases from V and 12 bases from J; junction bases left unmatched: 4. This CDR3 is built from 12 residues. CDR3 loop: CASSSQTSGQFF. The CDR3 bases are TGTGCCAGCAGCTCACAGACTAGCGGGCAGTTCTTC.

This chain connects TRBV5-6 to TRBJ1-1; 9 bases are a match to TRBD1. The V and J ends lost 2 bases and 11 bases, in that order; junction bases with no gene match: 10. Germline lookup yields CDR1 SGHDT and CDR2 YYEEEE. This CDR3 has 14 residues. CDR3 sequence: CASSFWTGAMVAFF. The CDR3 DNA follows: TGTGCCAGCAGCTTCTGGACAGGGGCGATGGTTGCTTTCTTT.

V usage is TRBV30 and J usage is TRBJ1-5; D is ambiguous. The CDR3 extends over 16 amino acids. V lost 0 bases and J lost 3, with 15 bases in between. CDR1 is GTSNPN and CDR2 is SVGIG in the germline V gene (reference sequence). CDR3 sequence (DNA): TGTGCCTGGAGTGTACGGAGCAGCTTGTACAATCAGCCCCAGCATTTT. Residues: CAWSVRSSLYNQPQHF.

This clone was observed a handful of times. The chain couples TRBV2 to TRBJ2-3, with 14 positions matching TRBD2. The junction had 15 bases not matched to a gene; V was cut back by 3 bases and J by 7 bases. The CDR3 extends over 19 amino acids. Germline CDR1 SNHLY, CDR2 FYNNEI. The CDR3 spells CASSDNARLAGGPSNTQYF. As DNA, the CDR3 is TGTGCCAGCAGTGATAATGCGCGACTAGCGGGAGGGCCCTCAAATACGCAGTATTTT.

CDR3 loop: CASSMLPQAGAYEQYF. The DNA of the CDR3 is TGTGCCAGTAGTATGCTCCCCCAGGCGGGAGCCTACGAGCAGTACTTC. The chain has TRBV19 and TRBJ2-7; 7 nucleotides agree with TRBD2. The CDR3 is 16 amino acids. Losses at the gene ends were 3 bases for V and 2 bases for J; bases not matched to a gene: 10. Looked up from germline, CDR1 is LNHDA and CDR2 is SQIVND (reference sequence).

This chain uses TRBV5-1 with TRBJ2-5; TRBD2 is a possible D gene (6 bases). CDR3 size: 13 residues. CDR1 is SGHRS and CDR2 is YFSETQ in the germline V gene. V was cut by 5 bases and J by 5 bases, with 13 bases left in between. This CDR3 is CASRRRDGETQYF. The DNA of the CDR3 is TGCGCCAGCAGACGGCGGGACGGTGAGACCCAGTACTTC.

CDR3 in amino acids: CASSETGAVQPQHF. In nucleotides, the CDR3 is TGTGCCAGCAGTGAGACAGGGGCAGTTCAGCCCCAGCATTTT. This rearrangement joins TRBV2 to TRBJ1-5, with 8 bases that match TRBD1. The CDR3 sequence is 14 residues long. The germline V gene has CDR1 SNHLY and CDR2 FYNNEI. The trim removed 3 bases at V and 6 bases at J, leaving 4 bases unmatched. Variable domain in full (rest from reference TRBV2 and TRBJ1-5): EPEVTQTPSHQVTQMGQEVILRCVPISNHLYFYWYRQILGQKVEFLVSFYNNEISEKSEIFDDQFSVERPDGSNFTLKIRSTKLEDSAMYFCASSETGAVQPQHFGDGTRLSIL.

The chain has TRBV11-2 and TRBJ2-7, with D tentatively TRBD1 (5 bases). This CDR3 contains 14 residues. The V gene's germline CDR1 is SGHAT and CDR2 FQNNGV. Deletions cut 0 bases from V and 5 bases from J, with 11 bases between. CDR3 nucleotides: TGTGCCAGCAGCTTAGATCAGGGAAGGGACGAGCAGTACTTC. Translating gives CASSLDQGRDEQYF.

The chain employs TRBV19 and TRBJ1-1; TRBD1 might be the D (5 bases). The CDR3 contains 15 residues. The germline CDR1 and CDR2 sequences are LNHDA and SQIVND (reference sequence). Trimming cost V 1 base and J 11 bases, with 20 bases left between them. CDR3 bases: TGTGCCAGTAGTATAGTGGAAATGGCCCCAGGGCATGCTTTCTTT. Encoded protein: CASSIVEMAPGHAFF.

V usage is TRBV5-1 and J usage is TRBJ2-1; 7 bases match TRBD2. The germline gives CDR1 SGHRS, CDR2 YFSETQ. This CDR3 has 15 residues. V lost 3 bases and J lost 7; bases outside the gene matches: 10. Here the CDR3 DNA reads TGCGCCAGCAGCTCCATAGCGGGCCGTTCTAATGAGCAGTTCTTC. It codes for CASSSIAGRSNEQFF.

The rearrangement uses TRBV15 and TRBJ2-3; possibly TRBD2 for D (5 bases). The V gene's germline CDR1 is LNHNV and CDR2 YYDKDF (reference sequence). The CDR3 contains 13 residues. Trimming took 6 bases from V and 2 from J, leaving 9 bases between them. This chain's CDR3 is CATRLDFTDTQYF. The CDR3 DNA reads TGTGCCACCAGGCTGGACTTCACAGATACGCAGTATTTT.

V is TRBV7-2 and J is TRBJ2-7; 12 positions match TRBD2. CDR1 SGHTA and CDR2 FQGNSA come from the germline V gene. The CDR3 has 17 amino acids. The junction had 8 bases not matched to a gene; V was cut back by 2 bases and J by 3 bases. The CDR3 DNA follows: TGTGCCAGCAGCTTAAAAGCTTCGACTAGCGGGAGCTACGAGCAGTACTTC. As protein: CASSLKASTSGSYEQYF.

The V and J genes are TRBV7-9 and TRBJ2-5, with D maybe TRBD1 (5 bases). The J call may not be correct, given that the DNA end is closer to TRBJ2-7. CDR1 and CDR2 from the germline V gene are SEHNR and FQNEAQ (reference sequence). The CDR3 consists of 14 residues. CDR3 in amino acids: CASSLARQSYEQYF. DNA for the CDR3: TGTGCCAGCAGCTTAGCGAGACAGAGCTACGAGCAGTACTTC.

This clone was counted once. CDR3 nucleotide sequence: TGTGCCAGCAGTGAATTAGTAATTTTGGGAGGGGGGGGTGAAAAACTGTTTTTT. Its protein product is CASSELVILGGGGEKLFF. The chain joins TRBV6-1 to TRBJ1-4; weak D call: TRBD1 (6 bases). The CDR3 contains 18 residues. Trimming took 2 bases from V and 7 from J, leaving 23 bases between them. Germline loops: CDR1 MNHNS, CDR2 SASEGT.

This clone was seen a handful of times. The gene calls are TRBV15 and TRBJ2-5, with 8 bases that match TRBD1. V shed 0 bases and J 5 bases; nucleotides not matched to a gene: 5. CDR3 size: 15 residues. Germline V lookup: CDR1 LNHNV, CDR2 YYDKDF (reference sequence). The CDR3, as DNA: TGTGCCACCAGCAGAGACAGGGGGCGAATCGAGACCCAGTACTTC. Amino acid sequence: CATSRDRGRIETQYF.